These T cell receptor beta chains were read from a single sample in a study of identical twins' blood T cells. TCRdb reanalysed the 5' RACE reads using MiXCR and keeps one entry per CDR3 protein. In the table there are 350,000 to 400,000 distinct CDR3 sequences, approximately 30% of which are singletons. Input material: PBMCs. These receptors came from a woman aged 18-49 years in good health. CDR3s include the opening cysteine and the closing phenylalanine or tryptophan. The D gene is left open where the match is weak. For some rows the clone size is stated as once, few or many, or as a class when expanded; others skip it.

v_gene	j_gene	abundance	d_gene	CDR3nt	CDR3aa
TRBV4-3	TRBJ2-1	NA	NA	TGCGCCAGCAGCCCCTCGGGTCAGAGTGATGAGCAGTTCTTC	CASSPSGQSDEQFF
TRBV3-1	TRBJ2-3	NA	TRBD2	TGTGCCAGCAGCCAAGGAACTAGCGAGACAGATACGCAGTATTTT	CASSQGTSETDTQYF
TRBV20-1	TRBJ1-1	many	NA	TGCAGTGCTAGAGATAACAGGGCTGCTTTTAACACTGAAGCTTTCTTT	CSARDNRAAFNTEAFF
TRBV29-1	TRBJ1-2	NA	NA	TGCAGCGTTGGACAGACAGCTAACTATGGCTACACCTTC	CSVGQTANYGYTF
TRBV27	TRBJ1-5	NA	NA	TGTGCCAGCAGTTCCGCCCGACTTGGTTTGGATCAGCCCCAGCATTTT	CASSSARLGLDQPQHF
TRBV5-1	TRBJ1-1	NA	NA	TGTGCCAGCGGCTCTCAGGGGAACACTGAAGCTTTCTTT	CASGSQGNTEAFF
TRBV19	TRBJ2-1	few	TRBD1	TGTGCCAGTACCCGGGACAGGGGAAAGGACAATGAGCAGTTCTTC	CASTRDRGKDNEQFF
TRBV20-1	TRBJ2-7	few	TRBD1	TGCAGTGCTTCACAGGGGGCGCTTTACGAGCAGTACTTC	CSASQGALYEQYF
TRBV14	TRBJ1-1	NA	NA	TGTGCCAGCAGCCTGAAGGGGGGTGAAGCTTTCTTT	CASSLKGGEAFF
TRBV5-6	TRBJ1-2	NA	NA	TGTGCCAGCAGCTTCCAGAATAGAAACTATGGCTACACCTTC	CASSFQNRNYGYTF
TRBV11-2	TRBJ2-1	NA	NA	TGTGCCAGCAGCTTAGCGACTTTGCAGTTCTTC	CASSLATLQFF
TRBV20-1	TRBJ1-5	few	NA	TGCAGTGCTCGGACGAATCAGCCCCAGCATTTT	CSARTNQPQHF
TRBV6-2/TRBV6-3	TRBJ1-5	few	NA	TGTGCCAGCAGTGGGGACGGCTATCAGCCCCAGCATTTT	CASSGDGYQPQHF
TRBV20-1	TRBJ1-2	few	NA	TGCAGTGCTAGCCCTCCCGTGGGTTATGGCTACACCTTC	CSASPPVGYGYTF
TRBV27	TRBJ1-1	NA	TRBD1	TGTGCCACCCAATTAGGGGGCAGGACTGAAGCTTTCTTT	CATQLGGRTEAFF
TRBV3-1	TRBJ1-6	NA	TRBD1	TGTGCCAGCAGCCGAGACAGGGGTTCTTCACCCCTCCACTTT	CASSRDRGSSPLHF
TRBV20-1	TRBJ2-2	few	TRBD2	TGCAGTGCTAGATCGGGACTAGCGGACACCGGGGAGCTGTTTTTT	CSARSGLADTGELFF
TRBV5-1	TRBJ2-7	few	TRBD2	TGCGCCAGCAGCTTACTAGCGGGGGGGACCACCTACGAGCAGTACTTC	CASSLLAGGTTYEQYF
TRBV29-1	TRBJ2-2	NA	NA	TGCAGCGGATATTCGGGGAGTTTCACCGGGGAGCCGTTTTTT	CSGYSGSFTGEPFF
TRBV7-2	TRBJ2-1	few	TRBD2	TGTGCCAGCAGCTGGGGACTAGCGGGATCGGATGAGCAGTTCTTC	CASSWGLAGSDEQFF
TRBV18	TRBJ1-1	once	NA	TGTGCCAGCTCACCTGACACTACGTTCGGCACTGAAGCTTTCTTT	CASSPDTTFGTEAFF
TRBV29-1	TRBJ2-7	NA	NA	TGCAGCGTTGAAGACCGGGGGCTAGGGGTTTTCGAGCAGTACTTC	CSVEDRGLGVFEQYF
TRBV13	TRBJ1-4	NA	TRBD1	TGTGCCAGCAGCTCTCCGGGACAGGGGAATGAAAAACTGTTTTTT	CASSSPGQGNEKLFF
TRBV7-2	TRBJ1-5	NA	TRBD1	TGTGCCAGCCTACAGGGGGCCGGTCAGCCCCAGCATTTT	CASLQGAGQPQHF
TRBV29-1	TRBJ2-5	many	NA	TGCAGCGTTGTAGGGGAAGAGACCCAGTACTTC	CSVVGEETQYF
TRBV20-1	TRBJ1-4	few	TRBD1	TGCAGTGCCGCAGGGGGCGGTTTGGATGAAAAACTGTTTTTT	CSAAGGGLDEKLFF
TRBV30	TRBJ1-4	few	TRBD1	TGTGCCTGGGGGGACAGGAATAATGAAAAACTGTTTTTT	CAWGDRNNEKLFF
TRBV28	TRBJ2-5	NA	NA	TGTGCCAGCACCTTGGGGTCTTTGGAGACCCAGTACTTC	CASTLGSLETQYF
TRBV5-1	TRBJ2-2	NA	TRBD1	TGCGCCAGCAGCTTGCGTTTGGGACAGGGGTTCACCGGGGAGCTGTTTTTT	CASSLRLGQGFTGELFF
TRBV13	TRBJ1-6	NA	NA	TGTGCCAGCAGCTTAGCAGGGGTGGATTCACCCCTCCACTTT	CASSLAGVDSPLHF
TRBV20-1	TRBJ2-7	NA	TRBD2	TGCAGTGCTTTTACCGGGACTAGCGGGAAGGCCGAGCAGTACTTC	CSAFTGTSGKAEQYF
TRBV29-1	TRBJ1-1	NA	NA	TGCAGCGCCGAGGGTGCCTCGAGCACTGAAGCTTTCTTT	CSAEGASSTEAFF
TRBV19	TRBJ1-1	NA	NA	TGTGCCAGTAGAACCCCTCCCACTGAAGCTTTCTTT	CASRTPPTEAFF
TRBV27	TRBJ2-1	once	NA	TGTGCCAGCAGTTTTCCCCCGTACAATGAGCAGTTCTTC	CASSFPPYNEQFF
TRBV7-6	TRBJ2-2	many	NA	TGTGCCAGCAGCTCTCAAGGGGACACCGGGGAGCTGTTTTTT	CASSSQGDTGELFF
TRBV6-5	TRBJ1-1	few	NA	TGTGCCAGCAGTTACTCGAATGATGGCACTGAAGCTTTCTTT	CASSYSNDGTEAFF
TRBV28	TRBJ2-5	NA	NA	TGTGCCAGCAGGTTACAGGGCGGACAAGAGACCCAGTACTTC	CASRLQGGQETQYF
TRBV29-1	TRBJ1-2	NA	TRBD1	TGCAGCTCCAAGACAGGGTCTGGCTACACCTTC	CSSKTGSGYTF
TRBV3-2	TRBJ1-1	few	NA	TGTGCCAGCAGCCAAGTCCCCAGGGGAATCTCCACTGAAGCTTTCTTT	CASSQVPRGISTEAFF
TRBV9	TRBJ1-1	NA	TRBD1	TGTGCCAGCAGCGACGATCCGGGACAGGGGGAAGCTTTCTTT	CASSDDPGQGEAFF
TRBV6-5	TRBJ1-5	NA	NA	TGTGCCAGCAGCCACGCCCGGGATCAGCCCCAGCATTTT	CASSHARDQPQHF
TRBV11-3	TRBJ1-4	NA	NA	TGTGCCAGCAGCATATCCGGGACTGGCACCCCTAATGAAAAACTGTTTTTT	CASSISGTGTPNEKLFF
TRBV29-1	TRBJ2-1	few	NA	TGCAGCGTTGAGGGGGCGTTATCCTACAATGAGCAGTTCTTC	CSVEGALSYNEQFF
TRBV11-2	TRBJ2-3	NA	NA	TGTGCCAGCAGCCAAATCCCGGGACACCTCACAGATACGCGGTATTTT	CASSQIPGHLTDTRYF
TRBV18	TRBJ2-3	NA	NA	TGTGCCAGCTCTCCCAAGCGCACAGATACGCAGTATTTT	CASSPKRTDTQYF
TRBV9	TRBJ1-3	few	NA	TGTGCCAGCAGCGCGGATCACTCTGGAAACACCATATATTTT	CASSADHSGNTIYF
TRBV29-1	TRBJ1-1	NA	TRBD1	TGCAGCGTAGACGATCCGGGACAGGGGACTGGTCGTTTCTTT	CSVDDPGQGTGRFF
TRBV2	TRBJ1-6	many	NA	TGTGCCAGCAGTGCGTGGTCCCCATCGAGTTTTAATTCACCCCTCCACTTT	CASSAWSPSSFNSPLHF
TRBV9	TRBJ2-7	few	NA	TGTGCCAGCAACCAAGGATTAACTAGCAGCGAGCAGTACTTC	CASNQGLTSSEQYF
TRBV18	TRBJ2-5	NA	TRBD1	TGTGCCAGCTCATCCCGACAGGGTATGGAGACCCAGTACTTC	CASSSRQGMETQYF
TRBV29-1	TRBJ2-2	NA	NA	TGCAGCGCCTCCGGGCCAGGATTGAGAGAGCTGTTTTTT	CSASGPGLRELFF